This paragraph reports one TCR beta chain. Its antigen remains unidentified. The data derive from a study of monozygotic twins with inflammatory bowel disease. General observations from the study: Using the inverse Simpson index, IBD patients had lower TCRbeta diversity than healthy co-twins.

TCRdb reprocessed the 5' RACE reads and stores each CDR3 protein as one record, lacking DNA. In total, the table holds around 450,000 distinct CDR3 sequences. The CDR3 extends over 14 amino acids. CDR1 is LGHDT and CDR2 is YNNKEL in the germline V gene (reference sequence). This TCR was recovered from a human donor with ulcerative colitis or Crohn's disease, or a healthy co-twin of an affected twin (not recorded which). V usage is TRBV3-1 and J usage is TRBJ2-7; TCRdb's D call of TRBD2 is untestable without DNA. What was sequenced was blood. CDR3 residues: CASSPGLASYEQYF.